These T cell receptor beta chains were read from a single sample in a study of breast tumors, draining lymph nodes, adjacent tissues. TCRdb redid the calling of the multiplex PCR reads with MiXCR, one entry per CDR3 protein. The sample records about 180,000 distinct CDR3 sequences, 30% to 35% being singletons. The sample taken for sequencing was axillary lymph node tissue. The source of these receptors is a female donor with breast cancer. Some clones in this sample may be carry-over from other donors' samples. The CDR3 runs from the conserved cysteine through the conserved F or W. A D gene is named only where the DNA matches it firmly. The listing skips clone size in some rows; elsewhere it reads once, few, many or a size class.

V,D,size,J,CDR3,DNA
TRBV6-1,NA,NA,TRBJ2-7,CASSHSGTACEQYF,TGTGCCAGCAGTCACTCCGGCACGGCCTGCGAGCAGTACTTC
TRBV2,TRBD2,NA,TRBJ2-5,CASRRAVAGAGETQYF,TGTGCCAGCAGGAGGGCGGTAGCGGGGGCCGGGGAGACCCAGTACTTC
TRBV18,NA,many,TRBJ1-5,CASSERAIDQPQHF,TGTGCCAGCTCGGAACGGGCGATAGATCAGCCCCAGCATTTT
TRBV20-1,TRBD2,many,TRBJ2-1,CSARGTSSYNEQFF,TGCAGTGCTAGGGGGACTAGCAGTTACAATGAGCAGTTCTTC
TRBV7-2,NA,few,TRBJ1-1,CASSPQGGTEAFF,TGTGCCAGCAGCCCACAGGGAGGCACTGAAGCTTTCTTT
TRBV7-9,NA,many,TRBJ2-1,CASSLGLGGNNEQFF,TGTGCCAGCAGCTTAGGGCTAGGAGGTAACAATGAGCAGTTCTTC
TRBV10-3,TRBD2,many,TRBJ2-3,CAISEAGLAGDTDTQYF,TGTGCCATCAGTGAGGCGGGACTAGCGGGTGACACAGATACGCAGTATTTT
TRBV20-1,TRBD2,many,TRBJ2-1,CSAWDSGGSSYNEQFF,TGCAGTGCTTGGGATAGCGGGGGAAGCTCCTACAATGAGCAGTTCTTC
TRBV20-1,NA,NA,TRBJ2-7,CSATGTRPYEEYF,TGCAGTGCTACCGGGACCCGGCCCTACGAGGAGTACTTC
TRBV29-1,TRBD1,NA,TRBJ2-7,CSLGRDRYEQYF,TGCAGCTTAGGGCGGGACAGGTACGAGCAGTACTTC
TRBV7-2,TRBD2,many,TRBJ2-7,CASSPSPGLAGGEQYF,TGTGCCAGCAGCCCCAGCCCGGGACTAGCGGGGGGTGAGCAGTACTTC
TRBV5-5,NA,many,TRBJ2-7,CASSSRGSREQYF,TGTGCCAGCAGCTCGAGGGGTTCGCGGGAGCAGTACTTC
TRBV6-2/TRBV6-3,NA,once,TRBJ2-7,CASSHTGLAPYEQYF,TGTGCCAGCAGTCACACGGGCTTGGCCCCCTACGAGCAGTACTTC
TRBV18,TRBD1,NA,TRBJ1-2,CASSFDRGDYSYTF,TGTGCCAGCTCATTCGACAGGGGAGACTATAGCTACACCTTC
TRBV5-6,TRBD1,many,TRBJ2-7,CASSSPRGFYEQYF,TGTGCCAGCAGCTCACCCAGGGGGTTCTACGAGCAGTACTTC
TRBV12-3/TRBV12-4,NA,many,TRBJ2-3,CASRFHTDTQYF,TGTGCCAGCAGGTTCCACACAGATACGCAGTATTTT
TRBV24-1,NA,many,TRBJ1-6,CATSDYMETRNNSPLHF,TGTGCCACCAGTGATTATATGGAAACCCGCAATAATTCACCCCTCCACTTT
TRBV20-1,NA,many,TRBJ1-2,CSAVGSYYGYTF,TGCAGTGCGGTCGGGAGTTACTATGGCTACACCTTC
TRBV6-5,TRBD1,NA,TRBJ2-1,CASSHRGHNNEQFF,TGTGCCAGCAGTCACAGGGGCCACAACAATGAGCAGTTCTTC
TRBV10-3,TRBD1,many,TRBJ2-3,CAIQGTGGDTQYF,TGTGCCATCCAAGGGACAGGGGGAGATACGCAGTATTTT
TRBV12-3/TRBV12-4,TRBD2,many,TRBJ2-7,CASSPLAGVLHEQYF,TGTGCCAGCAGTCCTCTAGCGGGAGTCCTCCACGAGCAGTACTTC
TRBV27,NA,NA,TRBJ2-7,CASTLYNSYEQYF,TGTGCCAGCACCCTTTACAATTCCTACGAGCAGTACTTC
TRBV20-1,NA,NA,TRBJ1-2,CSASTSSTGSYGYTF,TGCAGTGCCAGCACTTCCTCGACAGGTTCCTATGGCTACACCTTC
TRBV4-2,NA,many,TRBJ2-7,CASSRERAYEQYF,TGTGCCAGCAGCCGCGAAAGGGCCTACGAGCAGTACTTC
TRBV20-1,NA,NA,TRBJ1-1,CSAPGAAGLDTEAFF,TGCAGTGCTCCAGGGGCGGCAGGGCTGGACACTGAAGCTTTCTTT
TRBV12-3/TRBV12-4,TRBD2,once,TRBJ2-7,CASSPTSGAASEQCF,TGTGCCAGCAGCCCCACTAGCGGGGCCGCTTCAGAGCAGTGCTTC
TRBV30,TRBD2,few,TRBJ2-1,CAWSVFPSGSKKFF,TGTGCCTGGAGTGTATTCCCTAGCGGGAGTAAGAAGTTCTTC
TRBV12-5,NA,many,TRBJ1-2,CASGLQTDYGYTF,TGTGCTAGTGGTTTGCAGACGGACTATGGCTACACCTTC
TRBV9,NA,NA,TRBJ2-2,CASSVEMVGQGATF,NA
TRBV7-6,NA,many,TRBJ2-7,CASSPHPSGEGQGSEQYF,TGTGCCAGCAGCCCACACCCCTCGGGCGAGGGGCAGGGTTCCGAGCAGTACTTC
TRBV25-1,NA,many,TRBJ2-5,CASSGQGEGKETQYF,TGTGCCAGCAGTGGCCAGGGGGAGGGGAAGGAGACCCAGTACTTC
TRBV27,TRBD2,many,TRBJ2-5,CASSYPRLAGEVSAETQYF,TGTGCCAGCAGTTACCCGCGACTAGCGGGGGAGGTTAGTGCGGAGACCCAGTACTTC
TRBV20-1,TRBD2,NA,TRBJ2-5,CSGPISLSGLAGVAKTQYF,TGCAGTGGCCCAATATCCCTTTCGGGACTAGCGGGAGTGGCGAAGACCCAGTACTTC
TRBV5-4,TRBD1,few,TRBJ1-2,CASSRDSPNYGYTF,TGTGCCAGCAGCCGGGACAGCCCTAACTATGGCTACACCTTC
TRBV19,NA,many,TRBJ2-5,CASSIGGTGVTQYF,TGTGCCAGTAGTATCGGCGGGACTGGGGTGACCCAGTACTTC
TRBV2,TRBD1,many,TRBJ1-3,CASSKDRANTIYF,TGTGCCAGCAGTAAAGACAGGGCGAACACCATATATTTT
TRBV4-1,NA,many,TRBJ1-2,CASSQERWVQDGYTF,TGCGCCAGCAGCCAGGAAAGGTGGGTTCAGGATGGCTACACCTTC
TRBV2,NA,medium-sized,TRBJ1-5,CASSERVAAQHF,TGTGCCAGCAGTGAAAGGGTGGCAGCCCAGCATTTT
TRBV7-9,TRBD2,many,TRBJ2-7,CASSDRLAGNSYEQYF,TGTGCCAGCAGCGATAGACTAGCGGGGAACTCCTACGAGCAGTACTTC
TRBV25-1,NA,many,TRBJ1-6,CASREQAHNSPLHF,TGTGCCAGCAGGGAACAGGCACATAATTCACCCCTCCACTTT
TRBV25-1,NA,many,TRBJ1-2,CASSEYSSQIYGYTF,TGTGCCAGCAGTGAATATTCGTCGCAAATCTATGGCTACACCTTC
TRBV7-2,NA,many,TRBJ1-6,CASSTSGQPNSPLHF,TGTGCCAGCAGCACCTCGGGCCAACCAAATTCACCCCTCCACTTT
TRBV6-1,NA,NA,TRBJ1-1,CASSEGLGAVAAFF,TGTGCCAGCAGTGAAGGTTTGGGGGCGGTTGCAGCTTTCTTT
TRBV4-1,TRBD2,many,TRBJ2-5,CASSQGVAGGPTETQYF,TGCGCCAGCAGCCAGGGAGTAGCGGGAGGGCCGACCGAGACCCAGTACTTC
TRBV7-6,TRBD2,many,TRBJ2-1,CASSRPGGTGEQFF,TGTGCCAGCAGCCGCCCGGGGGGGACGGGTGAGCAGTTCTTC
TRBV20-1,TRBD2,NA,TRBJ2-3,CSARDLGGGADTQYF,TGCAGTGCTAGGGACCTCGGGGGGGGTGCGGATACGCAGTATTTT
TRBV19,NA,many,TRBJ1-2,CASIPRAGRFTTNYGYTF,TGTGCCAGTATTCCCAGGGCGGGCCGATTCACCACTAACTATGGCTACACCTTC
TRBV18,NA,many,TRBJ1-3,CASSRGGTGNTIYF,TGTGCCAGCTCACGGGGAGGTACTGGAAACACCATATATTTT